This is a list of T cell receptor beta chains from one sample in a study of blood T cells in healthy people across ages. One entry per CDR3 protein, called by TCRdb with MiXCR from the 5' RACE reads. In the table there are about 830,000 distinct CDR3 sequences, roughly 64% of which are singletons. Sequencing was performed on blood. These receptors were collected from a man aged 30 to 45 in good health. The CDR3 runs from the conserved cysteine through the conserved F or W. The order of the fields is V gene, clone size, CDR3 protein. Some rows mark clone size as missing; the rest say once, few, many or name a class of expanded clone.

v_call: TRBV12-3/TRBV12-4
clone_size: -
cdr3_aa: CASSPTGAHQPQHF

v_call: TRBV5-1
clone_size: -
cdr3_aa: CASSWGTAVYGYTF

v_call: TRBV5-1
clone_size: -
cdr3_aa: CASSLSWRGAPQETQYF

v_call: TRBV20-1
clone_size: -
cdr3_aa: CSARDMTGYTF

v_call: TRBV9
clone_size: -
cdr3_aa: CASRGQGGYGYTF

v_call: TRBV10-2
clone_size: -
cdr3_aa: CASSESDGGLRNEQFF

v_call: TRBV14
clone_size: few
cdr3_aa: CASSQEQGVDEQYF

v_call: TRBV20-1
clone_size: -
cdr3_aa: CSARDSGSRRHNEQFF

v_call: TRBV3-1
clone_size: few
cdr3_aa: CASREGNEQYF

v_call: TRBV20-1
clone_size: -
cdr3_aa: CSARSGPLGGYTF

v_call: TRBV25-1
clone_size: -
cdr3_aa: CASRALQGADEQYF

v_call: TRBV30
clone_size: -
cdr3_aa: CAWQYTEAFF

v_call: TRBV20-1
clone_size: -
cdr3_aa: CSAPVGSSYNSPLHF

v_call: TRBV6-2/TRBV6-3
clone_size: -
cdr3_aa: CASSLRTEVSPLHF

v_call: TRBV9
clone_size: -
cdr3_aa: CASSVGGRTSGRYSYNEQFF

v_call: TRBV5-1
clone_size: -
cdr3_aa: CASGLGTRMYEQYF

v_call: TRBV7-7
clone_size: -
cdr3_aa: CASSPRGSGSDTQYF

v_call: TRBV10-3
clone_size: -
cdr3_aa: CAISTGEGTDTQYF

v_call: TRBV7-2
clone_size: few
cdr3_aa: CASSSWVGETQYF

v_call: TRBV6-2/TRBV6-3
clone_size: -
cdr3_aa: CASNPRGMIETQYF

v_call: TRBV20-1
clone_size: -
cdr3_aa: CSASYYLLRTSSTDTQYF

v_call: TRBV10-3
clone_size: -
cdr3_aa: CAIRGTTGSHEQYF